This passage covers 10 T cell receptor beta chains from one sample sequenced in a study of T-cell memory formation after mild COVID-19 (dated by TCRdb to about 2021). Receptor libraries were prepared by 5' RACE. Sequencing instrument: Illumina NovaSeq 6000. TCRdb ran its own pipeline on the public reads, namely fastp trimming at Q25 and MiXCR clone calling, and kept in-frame beta chains. Entries are consolidated by CDR3 protein sequence, retaining the most common genes and DNA. A total of 200,000 or so distinct CDR3 sequences appear in this sample, roughly 17% of them only once. The ten largest clones add up to 2% to 2.5% of the sample. Sequenced material: PBMCs or a T cell subset sorted from them (not recorded which). The origin of the receptors is an adult woman who had mild COVID-19 (a few samples of this study predate the infection). The sample titles of this study are shuffled in the database, so cell type and time point are left out; the donor was told from shared clones.

The J gene is TRBJ2-5, the V gene TRBV5-1; 8 nucleotides agree with TRBD2. The J segment lost 5 bases and the V segment lost 4 bases, leaving 7 bases of the junction unmatched. The germline V gene encodes CDR1 SGHRS and CDR2 YFSETQ. This CDR3 is built from 14 residues. The CDR3 sequence is CASSPGGGKETQYF. CDR3 DNA sequence: TGCGCCAGCAGCCCCGGGGGGGGCAAGGAGACCCAGTACTTC.

The V and J genes are TRBV7-3 and TRBJ2-1; 10 bases line up with TRBD2. CDR3 length: 15 amino acids. CDR1 SGHTA and CDR2 FQGTGA come from the germline V gene. Trimming took 1 base from V and 7 from J; bases not matched to a gene: 4. The CDR3 loop reads CASSLMLAGANEQFF. CDR3 DNA: TGTGCCAGCAGCTTAATGCTAGCGGGAGCAAATGAGCAGTTCTTC.

The chain joins TRBV3-1 to TRBJ2-2, with D possibly matching TRBD2 (6 bases). V was clipped by 4 bases and J by 1 base, with 13 bases between them. The CDR3 is 16 amino acids. Per germline, CDR1 LGHDT and CDR2 YNNKEL (reference sequence). CDR3 sequence reads: CASSRPTSLNTGELFF. In DNA, the CDR3 is TGTGCCAGCAGCCGACCTACTAGCCTGAACACCGGGGAGCTGTTTTTT.

This chain uses TRBV18 with TRBJ2-4; 9 bases agree with TRBD2. Germline CDR1 KGHSH, CDR2 LQKENI. The CDR3 runs 16 residues. V was clipped by 3 bases and J by 8 bases; unmatched bases: 11. CDR3 in DNA: TGTGCCAGCTCACCGCGGGGGCCCGAGCGGGGGGACATTCAGTACTTC. Protein product: CASSPRGPERGDIQYF.

This chain uses TRBV24-1 with TRBJ2-2; tentatively, D is TRBD1 (5 bases). The CDR3 is 18 amino acids. Trimming took 6 bases from V and 1 from J, leaving 20 bases between them. Germline CDR1 KGHDR, CDR2 SFDVKD. The CDR3 nucleotides read TGTGCCACCAGTTCCACTAAAACAGGCACCTTGAACACCGGGGAGCTGTTTTTT. Its protein is CATSSTKTGTLNTGELFF.

This clonotype was detected only a few times. CDR3 coding DNA: TGTGCCAGCAGCTTAGGGCTGGGAGCTAACTATGGCTACACCTTC. Translated: CASSLGLGANYGYTF. V gene TRBV7-9 combines with J gene TRBJ1-2, with no clear D. Germline values: CDR1 SEHNR, CDR2 FQNEAQ (reference sequence). Deletions cut 1 base from V and 0 bases from J, with 9 bases between. This CDR3 has 15 amino acids.

The chain uses TRBV6-5 and TRBJ2-7, with 9 bases fitting TRBD1. Germline assignment: CDR1 MNHEY and CDR2 SVGAGI. The CDR3 is made up of 19 amino acids. The trim removed 2 bases at V and 3 bases at J, leaving 17 bases unmatched. The CDR3 is CASSYTIAYPGQGFYEQYF. CDR3 sequence (DNA): TGTGCCAGCAGTTACACAATCGCTTATCCGGGACAGGGATTCTACGAGCAGTACTTC.

Only a few counts were recorded for this clonotype. The J gene is TRBJ2-3, the V gene TRBV20-1, with TRBD2 matching over 10 bases. Losses at the gene ends were 4 bases for V and 4 bases for J; bases not matched to a gene: 8. The CDR3 totals 15 residues. Germline V gene data show CDR1 as DFQATT and CDR2 as SNEGSKA (reference sequence). The CDR3, as DNA: TGCAGTGCTACGATTAGCGGGAGGAGCCCAGATACGCAGTATTTT. This translates into CSATISGRSPDTQYF.

This clonotype was counted only a few times. The chain links TRBV21-1 to TRBJ2-3; the D call TRBD2 from the table was never checked on the DNA. TRBV21-1 is marked as a pseudogene. The CDR3 is 18 residues long. The CDR3 bases are TGTGCCAGCAGCAAAGGATGTTGTACTAGCGGGAGTGTTGATACGCAGTATTTT. Amino acid sequence: CASSKGCCTSGSVDTQYF.

Only a few counts were recorded for this clonotype. This rearrangement joins TRBV12-3 or TRBV12-4 to TRBJ1-3; D ambiguous. Deletions cut 5 bases from V and 2 bases from J, with 7 bases between. The CDR3 is made up of 13 amino acids. In nucleotides, the CDR3 is TGTGCCAGCAGTCAAAGGCCTGGAAACACCATATATTTT. As protein: CASSQRPGNTIYF.